This T cell receptor beta chain was observed in a study of T cell repertoires in cytomegalovirus infection. Study-level information: Public signatures in TCR beta pointed to CMV infection and matching HLA type.

Findings of the study overall: Cumulative public TCR beta family frequency identified carriers of CMV plus the relevant HLA. Clonotypes of TCR beta that were HLA-C-restricted and CMV-specific dominated the ex vivo response.

Germline V CDR1 and CDR2: LGHNA, YSLEER. Trimming cost V 0 bases and J 4 bases; bases outside gene matches: 11. The CDR3 has 20 amino acids. A few counts support this clonotype. Its antigen is undetermined. TCRdb reanalysed the reads using MiXCR and keeps one entry per CDR3 protein. The data show about 360,000 distinct CDR3 sequences, around a sixth seen once. J is TRBJ2-3 and V is TRBV4-3; 15 positions match TRBD2. The receptor comes from a human donor in good health (CMV status not recorded). Some clones in this sample may be carry-over from other donors' samples. Sequencing was done on a sample of PBMCs. The CDR3 DNA is TGCGCCAGCAGCCAAGAACGGACTACCGGACTAGCGGGAGGGTCAGATACGCAGTATTTT. This translates into CASSQERTTGLAGGSDTQYF.